The subject of this entry is one T cell receptor beta chain. Its specificity is not known. The source of the sample is a study of identical twins. Study-wide findings and caveats: Carriage of fewer insertions was seen in abundant cord blood beta clonotypes, whereas memory repertoires showed none. An excess of low generation probability was shown by twin-shared out-of-frame alpha sequences.

The germline V gene encodes CDR1 MNHNS and CDR2 SASEGT. The CDR3 contains 16 residues. Trimming at V came to 7 bases and at J to 0 bases, leaving 9 bases not matched to a gene. TCRdb independently ran MiXCR on the 5' RACE reads; one entry per CDR3 protein. The repertoire includes about 700,000 distinct CDR3 sequences, 5.5% to 7.5% of them detected once, and approximately 1.6% sits in the top ten. This clonotype was obtained from a man aged 18 to 35 in good health. The source material was naive T cells sorted from blood. The chain joins TRBV6-1 to TRBJ1-1; the match to TRBD1 covers 9 bases. The CDR3 DNA reads as TGTGCCAGCACCCCAAGACAGGGGGGAATGAACACTGAAGCTTTCTTT. Translated, it gives CASTPRQGGMNTEAFF.